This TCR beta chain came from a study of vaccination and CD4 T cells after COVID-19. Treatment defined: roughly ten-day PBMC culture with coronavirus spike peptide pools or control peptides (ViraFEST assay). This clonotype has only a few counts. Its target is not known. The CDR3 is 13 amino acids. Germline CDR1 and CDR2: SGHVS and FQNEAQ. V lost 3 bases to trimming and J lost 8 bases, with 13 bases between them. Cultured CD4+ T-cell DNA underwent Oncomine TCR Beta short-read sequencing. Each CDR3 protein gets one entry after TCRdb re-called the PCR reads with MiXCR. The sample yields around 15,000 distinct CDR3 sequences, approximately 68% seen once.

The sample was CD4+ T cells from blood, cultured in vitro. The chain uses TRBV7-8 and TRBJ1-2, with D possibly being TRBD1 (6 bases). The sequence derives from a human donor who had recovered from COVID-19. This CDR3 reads CASSFPRGGGYTF. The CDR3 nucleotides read TGTGCCAGCAGCTTCCCCAGGGGTGGCGGCTACACCTTC. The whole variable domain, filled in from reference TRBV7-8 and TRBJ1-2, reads GAGVSQSPRYKVAKRGQDVALRCDPISGHVSLFWYQQALGQGPEFLTYFQNEAQLDKSGLPSDRFFAERPEGSVSTLKIQRTQQEDSAVYLCASSFPRGGGYTFGSGTRLTVV.